The T cell receptor (beta chain) described here comes from a study of early T cells in non-severe SARS-CoV-2 infection. About the research overall: The authors sequenced bulk RNA from unsorted whole blood, leaving chains unpaired.

Each cDNA molecule carried a unique molecular identifier. TCRdb re-called the 5' RACE reads through MiXCR, storing one row per CDR3 protein. The sample includes under 25,000 distinct CDR3 sequences, 4.7% of them seen just once. The sample holds many counts of this clonotype. Its cognate antigen is unknown. Study-wide findings and caveats: Anti-spike CD8 specificities were favored by VDJdb matching, whose results missed private and CD4 specificities.

This clonotype originated in an adult who was a healthcare worker with PCR-confirmed SARS-CoV-2 infection or an uninfected control (not recorded which). Sequenced: whole blood.

Here the CDR3 reads CASMAGYQETQYF. As DNA, the CDR3 is TGTGCCAGCATGGCAGGGTACCAAGAGACCCAGTACTTC. The chain combines TRBV6-6 with TRBJ2-5, with D possibly matching TRBD1 (5 bases). Deletions cut 7 bases from V and 0 bases from J, with 9 bases between. Per the germline V gene, CDR1 is MNHNY and CDR2 is SVGAGI (reference sequence). This CDR3 contains 13 residues.